The T cell receptor beta chain described here comes from a study of a mutant IDH1 vaccine in newly diagnosed glioma. Study at large: With temozolomide cycles, or 4-6 weeks after radiotherapy alone, vaccination was started. Sex distribution of treated patients was about 62% male and about 38% female; mean age was about 41 years. Patients arrived already treated with radiotherapy, temozolomide, or both, most having had both. General study findings and limits: No link was apparently found between pseudoprogression and changes in top peripheral T cell clonotypes.

A word on this clone: What it binds is unknown.

Here immunoSEQ multiplex PCR was the method, and the copy in TCRdb shows in-frame clones only, minus some. The sample gives around 40,000 clones, roughly 88% of which show up once; over 1.5% is in the top ten. The time point denotes: week 5, during vaccination. The investigators gave 300 ug of mutant IDH1 20-mer peptide in each vaccine dose, together with topical imiquimod. The CDR3 is made up of 10 amino acids. Germline CDR1 reads LNHDA; CDR2 reads SQIVND (reference sequence). The germline V and J ends were trimmed by 6 bases and 7 bases, with 6 bases remaining between them. The chain recombines TRBV19 with TRBJ1-2; D gene uncertain. The sample in question was PBMCs, obtained from a glioma patient whose treatment included an IDH1 peptide vaccine. This receptor was identified in a man aged 35 to 55 with glioma. CDR3 coding DNA: TGTGCCAGTAGGGATTTTGGCTACACCTTC. This gives the protein CASRDFGYTF.